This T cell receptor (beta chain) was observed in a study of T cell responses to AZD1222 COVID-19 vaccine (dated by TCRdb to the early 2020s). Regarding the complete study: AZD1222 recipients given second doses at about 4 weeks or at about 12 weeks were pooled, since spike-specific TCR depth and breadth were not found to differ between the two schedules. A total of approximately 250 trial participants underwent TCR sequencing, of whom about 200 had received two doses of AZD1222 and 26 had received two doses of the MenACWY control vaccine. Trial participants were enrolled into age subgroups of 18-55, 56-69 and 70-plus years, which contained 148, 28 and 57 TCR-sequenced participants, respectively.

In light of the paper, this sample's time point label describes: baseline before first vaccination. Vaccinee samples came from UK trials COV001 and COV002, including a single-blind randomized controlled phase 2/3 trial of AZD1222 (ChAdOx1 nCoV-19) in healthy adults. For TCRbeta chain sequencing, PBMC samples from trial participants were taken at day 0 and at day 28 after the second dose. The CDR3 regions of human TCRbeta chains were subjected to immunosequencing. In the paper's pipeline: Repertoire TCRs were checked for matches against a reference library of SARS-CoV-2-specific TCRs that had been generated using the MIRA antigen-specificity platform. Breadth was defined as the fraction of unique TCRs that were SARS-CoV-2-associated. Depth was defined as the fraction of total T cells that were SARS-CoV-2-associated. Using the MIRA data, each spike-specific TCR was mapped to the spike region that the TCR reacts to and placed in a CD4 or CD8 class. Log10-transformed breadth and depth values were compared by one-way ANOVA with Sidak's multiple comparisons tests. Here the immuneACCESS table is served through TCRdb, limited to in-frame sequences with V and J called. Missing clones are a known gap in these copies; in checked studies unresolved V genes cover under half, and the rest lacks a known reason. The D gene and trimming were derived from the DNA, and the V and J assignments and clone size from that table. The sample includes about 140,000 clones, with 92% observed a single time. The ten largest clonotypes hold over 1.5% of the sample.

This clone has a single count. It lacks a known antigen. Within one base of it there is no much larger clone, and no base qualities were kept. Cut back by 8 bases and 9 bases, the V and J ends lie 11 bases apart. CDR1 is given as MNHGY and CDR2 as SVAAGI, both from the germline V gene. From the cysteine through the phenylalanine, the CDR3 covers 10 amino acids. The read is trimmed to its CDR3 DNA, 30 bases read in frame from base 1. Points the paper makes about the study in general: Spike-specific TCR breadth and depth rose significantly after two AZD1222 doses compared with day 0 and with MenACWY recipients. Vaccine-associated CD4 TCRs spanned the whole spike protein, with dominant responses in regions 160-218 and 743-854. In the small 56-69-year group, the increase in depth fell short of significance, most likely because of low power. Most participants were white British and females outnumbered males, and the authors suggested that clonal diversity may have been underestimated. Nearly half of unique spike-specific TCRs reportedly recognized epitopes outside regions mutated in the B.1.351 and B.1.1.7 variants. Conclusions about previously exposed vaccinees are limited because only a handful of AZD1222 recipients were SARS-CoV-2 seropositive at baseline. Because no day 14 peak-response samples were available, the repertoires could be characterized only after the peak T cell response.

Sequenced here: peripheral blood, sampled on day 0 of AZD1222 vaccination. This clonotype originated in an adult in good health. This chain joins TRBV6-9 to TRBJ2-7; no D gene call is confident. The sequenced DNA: TGTGCCAGCCCCCCGGGCGCGCAGTACTTC. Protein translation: CASPPGAQYF.